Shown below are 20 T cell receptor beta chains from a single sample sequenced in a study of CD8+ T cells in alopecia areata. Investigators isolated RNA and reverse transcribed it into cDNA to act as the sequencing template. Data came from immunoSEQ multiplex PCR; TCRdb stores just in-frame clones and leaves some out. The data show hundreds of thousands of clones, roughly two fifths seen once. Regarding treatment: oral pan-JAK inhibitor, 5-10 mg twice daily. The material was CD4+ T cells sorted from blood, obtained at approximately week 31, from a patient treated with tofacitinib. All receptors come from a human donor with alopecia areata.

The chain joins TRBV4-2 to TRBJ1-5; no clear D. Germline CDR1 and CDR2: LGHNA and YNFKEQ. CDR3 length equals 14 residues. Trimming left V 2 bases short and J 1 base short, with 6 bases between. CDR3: CASSQTDSNQPQHF. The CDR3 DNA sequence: TGTGCCAGCAGCCAAACGGACAGCAATCAGCCCCAGCATTTT.

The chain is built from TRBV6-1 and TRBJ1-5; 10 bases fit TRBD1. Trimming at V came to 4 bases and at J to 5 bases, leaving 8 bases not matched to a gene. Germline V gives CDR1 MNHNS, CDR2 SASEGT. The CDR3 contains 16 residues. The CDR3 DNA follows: TGTGCCAGCAGTGTACGTGGACAGGGGGAATATCAGCCCCAGCATTTT. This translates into CASSVRGQGEYQPQHF.

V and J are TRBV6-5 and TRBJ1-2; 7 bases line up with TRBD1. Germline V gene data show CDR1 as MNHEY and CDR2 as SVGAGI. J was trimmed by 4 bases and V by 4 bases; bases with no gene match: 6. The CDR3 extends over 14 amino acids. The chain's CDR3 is CASSFLDRTYGYTF. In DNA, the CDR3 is TGTGCCAGCAGTTTCTTGGACAGGACCTATGGCTACACCTTC.

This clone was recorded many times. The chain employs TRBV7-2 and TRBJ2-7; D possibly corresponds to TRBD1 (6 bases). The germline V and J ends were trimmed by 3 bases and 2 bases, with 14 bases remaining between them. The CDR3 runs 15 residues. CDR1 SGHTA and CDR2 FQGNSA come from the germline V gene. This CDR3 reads CASSFLRQAAYEQYF. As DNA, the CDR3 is TGTGCCAGCAGCTTCCTGAGACAGGCTGCCTACGAGCAGTACTTC.

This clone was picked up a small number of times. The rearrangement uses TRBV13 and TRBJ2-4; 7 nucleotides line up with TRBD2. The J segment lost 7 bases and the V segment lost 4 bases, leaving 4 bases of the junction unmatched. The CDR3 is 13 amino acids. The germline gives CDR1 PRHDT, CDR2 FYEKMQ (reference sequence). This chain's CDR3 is CASSSWGGNIQYF. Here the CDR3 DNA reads TGTGCCAGCAGCTCTTGGGGAGGGAACATTCAGTACTTC.

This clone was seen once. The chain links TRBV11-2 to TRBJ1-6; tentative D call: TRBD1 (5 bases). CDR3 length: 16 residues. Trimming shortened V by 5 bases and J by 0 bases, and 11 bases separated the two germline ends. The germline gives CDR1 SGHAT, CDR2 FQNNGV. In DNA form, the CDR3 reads TGTGCCAGCAGCCTACGACAGAGCTCCTATAATTCACCCCTCCACTTT. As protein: CASSLRQSSYNSPLHF.

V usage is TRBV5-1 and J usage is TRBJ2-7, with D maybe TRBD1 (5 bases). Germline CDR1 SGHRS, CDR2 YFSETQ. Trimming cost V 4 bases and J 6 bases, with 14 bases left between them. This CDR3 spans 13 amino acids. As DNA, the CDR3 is TGCGCCAGCAGCCCGGTCTTAGGGGCCGAGCAGTACTTC. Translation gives CASSPVLGAEQYF.

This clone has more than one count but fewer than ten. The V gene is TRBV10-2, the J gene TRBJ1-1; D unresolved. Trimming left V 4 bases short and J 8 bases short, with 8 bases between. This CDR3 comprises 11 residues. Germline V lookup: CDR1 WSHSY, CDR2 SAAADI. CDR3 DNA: TGCGCCAGCAGTGGGGCCACCGAAGCTTTCTTT. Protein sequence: CASSGATEAFF.

The CDR3, as DNA: TGTGCCAGCAGCTTCGATCTGGGAACTATCTACGAGCAGTACTTC. It encodes CASSFDLGTIYEQYF. The chain links TRBV7-2 to TRBJ2-7; D remains ambiguous. This CDR3 is built from 15 residues. Trimming removed 3 bases from V and 3 bases from J, with 15 bases in between. Germline-derived CDR1 and CDR2 are SGHTA and FQGNSA.

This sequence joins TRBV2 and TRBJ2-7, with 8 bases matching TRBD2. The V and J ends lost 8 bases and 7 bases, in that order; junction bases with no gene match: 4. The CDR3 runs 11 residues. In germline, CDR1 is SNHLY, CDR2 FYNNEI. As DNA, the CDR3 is TGTGCCAGCGGTCGGGGGGGAGAGCAGTACTTC. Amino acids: CASGRGGEQYF.

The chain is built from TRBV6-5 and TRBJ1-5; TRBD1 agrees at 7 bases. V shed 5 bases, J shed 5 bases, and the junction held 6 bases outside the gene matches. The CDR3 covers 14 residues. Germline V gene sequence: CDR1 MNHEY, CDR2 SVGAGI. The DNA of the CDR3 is TGTGCCAGCAGTCCGTTGAGGGGGCATCAGCCCCAGCATTTT. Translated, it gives CASSPLRGHQPQHF.

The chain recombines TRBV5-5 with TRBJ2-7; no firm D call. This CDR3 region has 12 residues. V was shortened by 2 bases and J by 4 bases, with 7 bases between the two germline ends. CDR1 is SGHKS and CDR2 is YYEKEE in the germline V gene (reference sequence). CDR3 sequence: CASSFFEYEQYF. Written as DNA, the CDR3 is TGTGCCAGCAGCTTCTTCGAATACGAGCAGTACTTC.

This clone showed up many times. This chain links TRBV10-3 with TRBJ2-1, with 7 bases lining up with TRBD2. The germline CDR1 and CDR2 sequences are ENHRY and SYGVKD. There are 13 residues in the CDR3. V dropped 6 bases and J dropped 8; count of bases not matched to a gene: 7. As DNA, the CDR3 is TGTGCCATCAGGGTTGCGGGAGTCGATGAGCAGTTCTTC. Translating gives CAIRVAGVDEQFF.

DNA of the CDR3: TGTGCCACGCAAACCGGGACTCAACTTACGAAGCAGTACTTC. Protein product: CATQTGTQLTKQYF. This chain uses TRBV10-3 with TRBJ2-7, with D possibly TRBD2 on 6 matching bases. V was pared by 10 bases and J by 8 bases, with 24 bases between. Per germline, CDR1 ENHRY and CDR2 SYGVKD. The CDR3 covers 14 residues.

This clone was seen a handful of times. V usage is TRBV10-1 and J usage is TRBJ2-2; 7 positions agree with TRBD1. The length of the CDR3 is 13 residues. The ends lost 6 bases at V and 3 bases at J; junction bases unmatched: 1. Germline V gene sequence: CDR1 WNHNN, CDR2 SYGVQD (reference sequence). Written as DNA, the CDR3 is TGCGCCAGCAGGCAGGGGGACACCGGGGAGCTGTTTTTT. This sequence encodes CASRQGDTGELFF.

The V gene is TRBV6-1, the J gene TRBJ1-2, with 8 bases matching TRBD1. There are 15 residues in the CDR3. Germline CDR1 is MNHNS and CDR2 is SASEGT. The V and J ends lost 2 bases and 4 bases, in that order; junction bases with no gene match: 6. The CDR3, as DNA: TGTGCCAGCAGTGAACCAGGGGGCGCTGGCTATGGCTACACCTTC. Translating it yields CASSEPGGAGYGYTF.

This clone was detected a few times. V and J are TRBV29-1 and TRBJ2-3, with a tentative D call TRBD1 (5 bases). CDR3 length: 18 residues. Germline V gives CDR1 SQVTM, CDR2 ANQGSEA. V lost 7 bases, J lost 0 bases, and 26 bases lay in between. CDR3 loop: CSAYLQGGRRNSTDTQYF. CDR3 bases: TGCAGCGCCTACCTTCAGGGTGGTAGACGGAATAGCACAGATACGCAGTATTTT.

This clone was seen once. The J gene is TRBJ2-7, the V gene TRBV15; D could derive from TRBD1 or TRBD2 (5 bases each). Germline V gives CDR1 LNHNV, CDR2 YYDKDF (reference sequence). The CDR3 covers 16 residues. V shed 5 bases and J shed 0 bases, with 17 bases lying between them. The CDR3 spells CATSGREGDGSYEQYF. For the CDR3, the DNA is TGTGCCACCAGCGGCCGTGAAGGGGACGGCTCCTACGAGCAGTACTTC.

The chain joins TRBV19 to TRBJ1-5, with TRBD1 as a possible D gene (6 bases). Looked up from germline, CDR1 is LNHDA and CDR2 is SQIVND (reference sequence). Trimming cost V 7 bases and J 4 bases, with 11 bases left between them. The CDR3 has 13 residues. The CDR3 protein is CASIEGDNQPQHF. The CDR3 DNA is TGTGCCAGTATAGAGGGGGATAATCAGCCCCAGCATTTT. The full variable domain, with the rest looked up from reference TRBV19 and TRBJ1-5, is DGGITQSPKYLFRKEGQNVTLSCEQNLNHDAMYWYRQDPGQGLRLIYYSQIVNDFQKGDIAEGYSVSREKKESFPLTVTSAQKNPTAFYLCASIEGDNQPQHFGDGTRLSIL.

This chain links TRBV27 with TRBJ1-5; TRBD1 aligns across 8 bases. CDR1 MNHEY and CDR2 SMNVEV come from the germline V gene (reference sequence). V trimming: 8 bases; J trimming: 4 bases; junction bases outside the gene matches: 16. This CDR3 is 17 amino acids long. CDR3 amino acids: CASSAHRAGGQNQPQHF. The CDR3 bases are TGTGCCAGCTCAGCCCACCGGGCAGGGGGCCAAAATCAGCCCCAGCATTTT.